The 9 T cell receptor beta chains below were found in one sample sequenced in a study of T cell repertoires in cytomegalovirus infection. TCRdb re-called the reads through MiXCR, storing one row per CDR3 protein. This sample has fewer than 200,000 distinct CDR3 sequences, with about 21% found just once. The sequenced material came from PBMCs. Every receptor here comes from a human donor in good health (CMV status not recorded). Some clones in this sample may be carry-over from other donors' samples.

The V call is TRBV5-1, the J call TRBJ1-2; 8 bases align to TRBD1. CDR3 length: 13 amino acids. In germline, CDR1 is SGHRS, CDR2 YFSETQ. Trimming removed 4 bases from V and 7 bases from J; junction bases left unmatched: 6. In nucleotides, the CDR3 is TGCGCCAGCAGCCACGACAGGGGACGTGGCTACACCTTC. Amino acids: CASSHDRGRGYTF.

There are many counts of this clonotype. This chain uses TRBV7-9 with TRBJ2-5; D tentatively fits TRBD1 or TRBD2 (5 bases each). Trimming left V 5 bases short and J 5 bases short, with 18 bases between. The CDR3 spans 15 residues. Germline values: CDR1 SEHNR, CDR2 FQNEAQ (reference sequence). CDR3 bases: TGTGCCAGCAGCGTGATGGGGCTAGCCGACGAGACCCAGTACTTC. Translating it yields CASSVMGLADETQYF. The full variable domain, completed using reference TRBV7-9 and TRBJ2-5, is DTGVSQNPRHKITKRGQNVTFRCDPISEHNRLYWYRQTLGQGPEFLTYFQNEAQLEKSRLLSDRFSAERPKGSFSTLEIQRTEQGDSAMYLCASSVMGLADETQYFGPGTRLLVL.

The rearrangement links TRBV29-1 to TRBJ1-4; perhaps TRBD1 as D (6 bases). The CDR3 covers 11 residues. Germline lookup yields CDR1 SQVTM and CDR2 ANQGSEA. Between the trimmed V and J ends, which lost 3 bases and 7 bases, there was a span of 6 bases. The CDR3 coding sequence is TGCAGCGTTGACAGGGGTGAAAAACTGTTTTTT. Protein product: CSVDRGEKLFF.

CDR3 sequence: CASSPGLAGSQKTQYF. CDR3 nucleotides: TGCGCCAGCAGCCCGGGACTAGCGGGTTCTCAAAAGACCCAGTACTTC. The rearrangement joins TRBV5-1 to TRBJ2-5; 12 bases line up with TRBD2. Germline CDR1 is SGHRS and CDR2 is YFSETQ. The CDR3 is made up of 16 amino acids. Losses at the gene ends were 4 bases for V and 6 bases for J; bases not matched to a gene: 10. Full variable domain (outside the CDR3, taken from reference TRBV5-1 and TRBJ2-5): KAGVTQTPRYLIKTRGQQVTLSCSPISGHRSVSWYQQTPGQGLQFLFEYFSETQRNKGNFPGRFSGRQFSNSRSEMNVSTLELGDSALYLCASSPGLAGSQKTQYFGPGTRLLVL.

The chain couples TRBV7-2 to TRBJ2-5; TRBD2 agrees at 10 bases. The CDR3 runs to 15 residues. V was clipped by 5 bases and J by 5 bases; unmatched bases: 8. Germline CDR1 SGHTA, CDR2 FQGNSA. The DNA for the CDR3 is TGTGCCAGCAGCGACGCTAGCGGGAGTGGGGAGACCCAGTACTTC. Translation gives CASSDASGSGETQYF.

This clonotype has more than one count but fewer than ten. The chain has TRBV7-9 and TRBJ1-1; no firm D call. The germline CDR1 and CDR2 sequences are SEHNR and FQNEAQ (reference sequence). This CDR3 has 10 residues. V was shortened by 7 bases and J by 8 bases, with 8 bases between the two germline ends. The CDR3 spells CASMGREAFF. The CDR3 DNA reads as TGTGCCAGCATGGGAAGAGAAGCTTTCTTT.

This clonotype occurred many times. The chain joins TRBV7-6 to TRBJ1-5, with D tentatively TRBD1 (5 bases). V was cut by 5 bases and J by 4 bases, with 18 bases left in between. The germline CDR1 and CDR2 sequences are SGHVS and FNYEAQ. CDR3 length equals 16 residues. The chain's CDR3 is CASSMGPSRGNQPQHF. CDR3 sequence (DNA): TGTGCCAGCAGCATGGGGCCCTCTCGGGGGAATCAGCCCCAGCATTTT.

The CDR3 bases are TGTGCCAGCAGTTTAGCGCTAAGGAACACCGGGGAGCTGTTTTTT. It encodes CASSLALRNTGELFF. The chain is built from TRBV12-3 or TRBV12-4 and TRBJ2-2; D not certain. The CDR3 loop spans 15 amino acids. Trimming cost V 0 bases and J 1 base, with 6 bases left between them.

This clonotype was seen a handful of times. The chain links TRBV20-1 to TRBJ2-7, with TRBD2 matching over 9 bases. The CDR3 extends over 16 amino acids. The germline gives CDR1 DFQATT, CDR2 SNEGSKA (reference sequence). The V and J ends lost 6 bases and 2 bases, in that order; junction bases with no gene match: 14. The CDR3 reads CSAIRSAGGLTYEQYF. The CDR3 bases are TGCAGTGCCATCCGGTCCGCGGGAGGGCTTACCTACGAGCAGTACTTC.